Each of the 7 T cell receptor beta chains below was sequenced from the same sample in a study of control samples from healthy donors and cancer patients. TCRdb's table, derived via immunoSEQ multiplex PCR, lists solely in-frame clones and lacks some. This sample has roughly 130,000 clones, with 80% to 95% found just once. Sequenced material: blood. The source is a man younger than 45 in good health.

This sequence joins TRBV4-1 and TRBJ1-2; no clear D gene. V lost 0 bases to trimming and J lost 3 bases, with 5 bases between them. The CDR3 consists of 13 residues. The germline CDR1 and CDR2 sequences are MGHRA and YSYEKL. CDR3: CASSQDRYYGYTF. The CDR3 DNA sequence: TGCGCCAGCAGCCAAGATAGGTACTATGGCTACACCTTC.

The V call is TRBV6-2 or TRBV6-3, the J call TRBJ2-2, with 7 nucleotides matching TRBD1. Germline trimming cut 7 bases from V and 3 bases from J; bases unmatched to any gene: 5. CDR1 is MNHEY, CDR2 SVGEGT, per germline. The CDR3 is 14 residues long. The CDR3 reads CASTPGQYTGELFF. CDR3 nucleotide sequence: TGTGCCAGCACCCCGGGACAGTACACCGGGGAGCTGTTTTTT.

The chain recombines TRBV28 with TRBJ2-3, with 11 bases matching TRBD1. The CDR3 is made up of 13 amino acids. Germline V CDR1 and CDR2: MDHEN, SYDVKM. The J segment lost 4 bases and the V segment lost 6 bases, leaving 0 bases of the junction unmatched. CDR3 residues: CASRDRGPDTQYF. The CDR3 coding sequence is TGTGCCAGCAGGGACAGGGGGCCAGATACGCAGTATTTT.

The gene calls are TRBV7-9 and TRBJ2-5; unclear D gene. This CDR3 has 11 residues. The germline V gene encodes CDR1 SEHNR and CDR2 FQNEAQ (reference sequence). The CDR3: CLEAYQETQYF. CDR3 nucleotide sequence: TGTCTTGAGGCATACCAAGAGACCCAGTACTTC.

The V call is TRBV6-5, the J call TRBJ2-5; a possible D gene is TRBD1 (6 bases). Germline V gene data show CDR1 as MNHEY and CDR2 as SVGAGI. V was cut by 2 bases and J by 2 bases, with 15 bases left in between. The CDR3 runs 16 residues. As DNA, the CDR3 is TGTGCCAGCAGTTACCAGGGGTCCCCAGATCAAGAGACCCAGTACTTC. It translates to CASSYQGSPDQETQYF.

This rearrangement joins TRBV6-5 to TRBJ2-7; the match to TRBD2 covers 8 bases. The CDR3 sequence is 15 residues long. In germline, CDR1 is MNHEY, CDR2 SVGAGI. J lost 1 base, V lost 5 bases, and 7 bases had no gene match. The DNA of the CDR3 is TGTGCCAGCAGTCAAAGCGGGGGAGGGTCCTACGAGCAGTACTTC. This gives the protein CASSQSGGGSYEQYF.

This chain joins TRBV19 and TRBJ2-2, with D tentatively TRBD2 (5 bases). This CDR3 is 17 amino acids long. Germline CDR1 and CDR2: LNHDA and SQIVND (reference sequence). V lost 0 bases and J lost 4, with 15 bases in between. CDR3 sequence reads: CASSIDWTGFRTGELFF. The CDR3 nucleotides read TGTGCCAGTAGTATAGATTGGACGGGATTCCGCACCGGGGAGCTGTTTTTT.